Listed below are T cell receptor beta chains from one sample, sequenced in a study of T cell responses to AZD1222 COVID-19 vaccine. The repertoire was sequenced with immunoSEQ multiplex PCR; TCRdb's copy has only in-frame clones and lacks some. The top ten clones hold roughly 8.9% of a sample with about 130,000 clones, 70% to 90% of them seen once. Sequenced here: peripheral blood, sampled 28 days after the second AZD1222 dose. The receptor set was obtained from an adult who received the AZD1222 COVID-19 vaccine. The CDR3 runs from the conserved cysteine through the conserved F or W. The D gene is left open where the match is weak. Size values are once, few and many counts, or a class for expanded clones, and some rows have none.

J: TRBJ2-3; size: .; D: TRBD1; V: TRBV5-5; DNA: TGTGCCAGCAGCGCGGGACAGGGGGGCACAGATACGCAGTATTTT; CDR3: CASSAGQGGTDTQYF
J: TRBJ2-1; size: .; D: TRBD2; V: TRBV29-1; DNA: TGCAGCGTCAAAGTGGGAGGGGCAAGCAATGAGCAGTTCTTC; CDR3: CSVKVGGASNEQFF
J: TRBJ2-1; size: .; D: .; V: TRBV3-1/TRBV3-2; DNA: TGTGCCAGCAGCCATAGACAGTCCTACAATGAGCAGTTCTTC; CDR3: CASSHRQSYNEQFF
J: TRBJ2-3; size: .; D: .; V: TRBV29-1; DNA: TGCAGCGTTGAAGGACAGGACATTAGCACAGATACGCAGTATTTT; CDR3: CSVEGQDISTDTQYF
J: TRBJ1-1; size: .; D: .; V: TRBV6-5; DNA: TGTGCCAGCAGCCAACCCGGCCTGCCGGGCTCTGAAGCTTTCTTT; CDR3: CASSQPGLPGSEAFF
J: TRBJ1-1; size: .; D: .; V: TRBV7-8; DNA: TGTGCCAGCAGCTTATACACTGAAGCTTTCTTT; CDR3: CASSLYTEAFF
J: TRBJ1-1; size: .; D: .; V: TRBV7-8; DNA: TGTGCCAGCAGCTTAGACGCAGGGGAGGGGAACACTGAAGCTTTCTTT; CDR3: CASSLDAGEGNTEAFF
J: TRBJ1-2; size: .; D: .; V: TRBV5-1; DNA: TGCGCCAGCAGCTTACGAGTGGGCCAGGGAGATGGCTACACCTTC; CDR3: CASSLRVGQGDGYTF
J: TRBJ1-2; size: once; D: .; V: TRBV19; DNA: TGTGCCAGTAGTATAAAGGGGGATTCTAACTATGGCTACACCTTC; CDR3: CASSIKGDSNYGYTF
J: TRBJ1-2; size: once; D: .; V: TRBV30; DNA: TGTGCCTGGAGCATACAGGCTGCCTATGGCTACACCTTC; CDR3: CAWSIQAAYGYTF
J: TRBJ2-1; size: .; D: .; V: TRBV6-1; DNA: TGTGCCAGCAGTGAACGAGGGGCCTACAATGAGCAGTTCTTC; CDR3: CASSERGAYNEQFF
J: TRBJ2-1; size: .; D: .; V: TRBV29-1; DNA: TGCAGCGTTGAAGATCAAGCACCGACGATGTACAATGAGCAGTTCTTC; CDR3: CSVEDQAPTMYNEQFF
J: TRBJ1-2; size: .; D: TRBD1; V: TRBV5-5; DNA: TGTGCCAGCAGCTTCGGACAGGGTAATTCCTATGGCTACACCTTC; CDR3: CASSFGQGNSYGYTF
J: TRBJ1-2; size: .; D: .; V: TRBV6-5; DNA: TGTGCCAGCACCCGGACAGCCAACTATGGCTACACCTTC; CDR3: CASTRTANYGYTF
J: TRBJ1-2; size: once; D: .; V: TRBV29-1; DNA: TGCAGCGTCCTAGATATACCACCGGGGCTCAGGGGCTACACCTTC; CDR3: CSVLDIPPGLRGYTF
J: TRBJ2-4; size: once; D: TRBD1; V: TRBV2; DNA: TGTGCCAGCAGCGCTAGACAGGGCCTAGCCAAAAACATTCAGTACTTC; CDR3: CASSARQGLAKNIQYF
J: TRBJ1-1; size: .; D: TRBD1; V: TRBV10-3; DNA: TGTGCCATCAGTGAGCCCTTCCGGGACAGGGAATTGGGAGCTTTCTTT; CDR3: CAISEPFRDRELGAFF
J: TRBJ2-1; size: .; D: TRBD2; V: TRBV18; DNA: TGTGCCAGCTCACCGGGACTAGCGGACTACAATGAGCAGTTCTTC; CDR3: CASSPGLADYNEQFF
J: TRBJ2-1; size: .; D: TRBD1; V: TRBV6-5; DNA: TGTGCCAGCAGACCCTCGACAGGGGCCAATGAGCAGTTCTTC; CDR3: CASRPSTGANEQFF
J: TRBJ1-5; size: once; D: .; V: TRBV6-6; DNA: TGTGCCAGCAGTTATCCGTCGGGGGCCCAGCATTTT; CDR3: CASSYPSGAQHF
J: TRBJ2-5; size: .; D: TRBD1; V: TRBV20-1; DNA: TGCAGTGCTAGTAAATCTGGGACAGCCCAAGAGACCCAGTACTTC; CDR3: CSASKSGTAQETQYF
J: TRBJ1-1; size: .; D: .; V: TRBV2; DNA: TGTGCCAGCGGGAGTAGGGACTCTTCTGAAGCTTTCTTT; CDR3: CASGSRDSSEAFF
J: TRBJ1-4; size: .; D: TRBD1; V: TRBV15; DNA: TGTGCCACCAGCAGCTTCCGGGCACATCAGGGGGATAGGAATGAAAAACTGTTTTTT; CDR3: CATSSFRAHQGDRNEKLFF
J: TRBJ1-5; size: .; D: .; V: TRBV6-5; DNA: TGTGCCAGCAGTTACTTGTCTAGCAATCAGCCCCAGCATTTT; CDR3: CASSYLSSNQPQHF
J: TRBJ1-1; size: many; D: TRBD1; V: TRBV7-9; DNA: TGTGCCAGCAGCTGGGGACAGCTGAACACTGAAGCTTTCTTT; CDR3: CASSWGQLNTEAFF
J: TRBJ1-6; size: .; D: .; V: TRBV7-7; DNA: TGTGCTAGCAGCTTACAAAGACGGATCTATAATTCACCCCTCCACTTT; CDR3: CASSLQRRIYNSPLHF
J: TRBJ2-1; size: .; D: TRBD2; V: TRBV14; DNA: TGTGCCAGCAGCCAAGATGAGCGGGATGGTGGATATGAGCAGTTCTTC; CDR3: CASSQDERDGGYEQFF
J: TRBJ1-3; size: .; D: .; V: TRBV15; DNA: TGTGCCACCAGCAGAGATATCGGATTCACTGGAAACACCATATATTTT; CDR3: CATSRDIGFTGNTIYF
J: TRBJ1-1; size: .; D: .; V: TRBV29-1; DNA: TGCAGCGTTGAACAGAGCGAAGCTTTCTTT; CDR3: CSVEQSEAFF
J: TRBJ1-6; size: .; D: .; V: TRBV5-6; DNA: TGTGCCAGCAGCCCGGGCCTCGGAGGTGGTTCACCCCTCCACTTT; CDR3: CASSPGLGGGSPLHF
J: TRBJ1-1; size: once; D: TRBD1; V: TRBV19; DNA: TGTGCCAGCTTGGGACAGGTGAACACTGAAGCTTTCTTT; CDR3: CASLGQVNTEAFF
J: TRBJ1-3; size: .; D: .; V: TRBV5-1; DNA: TGCGCCAGCAGCTTGGCCATAGCAGGGAGTGCTGGAAACACCATATATTTT; CDR3: CASSLAIAGSAGNTIYF